This record covers a single TCR beta chain. The CDR3 consists of 13 residues. The germline V gene encodes CDR1 LGHNA and CDR2 YNFKEQ. The table came from immunoSEQ multiplex PCR; TCRdb's copy has only in-frame clones and leaves some out. The sample yields about 180,000 clones, just under 95% seen once. This entry belongs to a study of shared clonotypes between healthy human individuals. This sequence joins TRBV4-2 and TRBJ2-5; 8 nucleotides align to TRBD1. The DNA end favors TRBJ2-7, so the J call may be wrong. The sequenced sample was naive CD4+ T cells sorted from blood. The subset here: CD45RA+ positively selected. This clonotype originated in a woman in her twenties or thirties in good health. The CDR3, as DNA: TGTGCCAGCAGCCGCGACAGGGGCGACGAGCAGTACTTC. This codes for CASSRDRGDEQYF.